This T cell receptor beta chain was sequenced during a study of T cells in Graves' hyperthyroidism and ophthalmopathy. Study conclusions and caveats: Model-based prediction identified ophthalmopathy a median roughly six months prior to its onset.

This clonotype was counted ten times or more. Its antigen is not identified. Amplified TCR beta CDR3 regions came from RNA transcripts. During a first-round RT-PCR of the TCR CDR3, the HTBI primer set was used. TCRdb re-analysed the multiplex PCR reads in MiXCR, keeping a single row per CDR3 protein. The sample holds about 400,000 distinct CDR3 sequences, 15% to 19% seen once. Graves' hyperthyroidism without ophthalmopathy progression within 18 months was termed stable. The J segment lost 1 base and the V segment lost 2 bases, leaving 9 bases of the junction unmatched. This CDR3 region has 17 residues. Germline CDR1 reads SGHAT; CDR2 reads FQNNGV.

This clonotype was obtained from a young woman with Graves' hyperthyroidism. Material: blood. The chain joins TRBV11-2 to TRBJ2-3, with TRBD2 identical over 7 bases. CDR3 sequence reads: CASSLRPGGVGTDTQYF. In DNA form, the CDR3 reads TGTGCCAGCAGCTTACGGCCTGGGGGGGTTGGCACAGATACGCAGTATTTT.